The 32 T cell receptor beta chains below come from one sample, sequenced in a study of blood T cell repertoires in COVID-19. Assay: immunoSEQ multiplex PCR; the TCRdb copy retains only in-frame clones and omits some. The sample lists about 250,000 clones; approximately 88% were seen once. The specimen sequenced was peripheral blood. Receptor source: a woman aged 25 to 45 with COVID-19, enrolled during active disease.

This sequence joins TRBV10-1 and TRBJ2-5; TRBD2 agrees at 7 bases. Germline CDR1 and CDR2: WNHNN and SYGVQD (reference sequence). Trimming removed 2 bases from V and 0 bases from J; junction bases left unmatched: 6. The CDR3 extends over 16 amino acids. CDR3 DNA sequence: TGCGCCAGCAGTGAGAGGGGACGGGGGGACCAAGAGACCCAGTACTTC. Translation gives CASSERGRGDQETQYF.

This chain's CDR3 is CASSNQGRTEAFF. The CDR3 region has the DNA TGTGCCAGCAGTAACCAGGGTCGGACTGAAGCTTTCTTT. This chain connects TRBV6-5 to TRBJ1-1; a possible D gene is TRBD1 (5 bases). The V end was cut by 5 bases, the J end by 5 bases, with 12 bases between. Germline lookup yields CDR1 MNHEY and CDR2 SVGAGI. The CDR3 spans 13 residues.

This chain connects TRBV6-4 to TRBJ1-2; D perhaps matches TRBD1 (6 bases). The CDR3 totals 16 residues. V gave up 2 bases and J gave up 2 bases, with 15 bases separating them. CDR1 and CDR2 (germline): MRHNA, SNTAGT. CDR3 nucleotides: TGTGCCAGCAGTGACGAAAACAGAGGGGGAAACTATGGCTACACCTTC. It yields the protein CASSDENRGGNYGYTF.

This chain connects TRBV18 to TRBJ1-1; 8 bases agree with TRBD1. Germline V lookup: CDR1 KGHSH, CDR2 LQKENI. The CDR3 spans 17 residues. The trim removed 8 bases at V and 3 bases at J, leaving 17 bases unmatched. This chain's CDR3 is CASQERTGRGLDTEAFF. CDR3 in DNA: TGTGCCAGCCAAGAGCGGACAGGGCGGGGGTTGGACACTGAAGCTTTCTTT.

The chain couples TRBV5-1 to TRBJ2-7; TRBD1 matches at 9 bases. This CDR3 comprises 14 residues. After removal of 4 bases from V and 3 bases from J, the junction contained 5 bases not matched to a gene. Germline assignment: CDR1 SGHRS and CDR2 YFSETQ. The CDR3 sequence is CASSAWTGDYEQYF. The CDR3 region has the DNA TGCGCCAGCAGCGCCTGGACAGGGGACTACGAGCAGTACTTC.

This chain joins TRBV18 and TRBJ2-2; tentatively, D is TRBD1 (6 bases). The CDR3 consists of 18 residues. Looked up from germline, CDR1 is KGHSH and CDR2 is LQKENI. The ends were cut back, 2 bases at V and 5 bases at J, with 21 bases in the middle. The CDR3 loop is CASSPTSRGGSGTGELFF. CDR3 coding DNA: TGTGCCAGCTCACCAACCAGCAGAGGGGGATCGGGGACCGGGGAGCTGTTTTTT.

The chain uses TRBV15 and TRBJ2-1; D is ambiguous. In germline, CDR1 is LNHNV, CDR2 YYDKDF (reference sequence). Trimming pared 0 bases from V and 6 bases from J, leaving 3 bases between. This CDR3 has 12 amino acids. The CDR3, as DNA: TGTGCCACCAGCAGAGATCGCAATGAGCAGTTCTTC. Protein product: CATSRDRNEQFF. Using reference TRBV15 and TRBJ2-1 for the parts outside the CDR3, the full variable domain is DAMVIQNPRYQVTQFGKPVTLSCSQTLNHNVMYWYQQKSSQAPKLLFHYYDKDFNNEADTPDNFQSRRPNTSFCFLDIRSPGLGDTAMYLCATSRDRNEQFFGPGTRLTVL.

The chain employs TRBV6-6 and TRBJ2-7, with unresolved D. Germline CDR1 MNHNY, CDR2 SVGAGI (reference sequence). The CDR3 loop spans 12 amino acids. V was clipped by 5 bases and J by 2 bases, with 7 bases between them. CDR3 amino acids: CASSPQTYEQYF. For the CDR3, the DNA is TGTGCCAGCAGTCCCCAAACCTACGAGCAGTACTTC.

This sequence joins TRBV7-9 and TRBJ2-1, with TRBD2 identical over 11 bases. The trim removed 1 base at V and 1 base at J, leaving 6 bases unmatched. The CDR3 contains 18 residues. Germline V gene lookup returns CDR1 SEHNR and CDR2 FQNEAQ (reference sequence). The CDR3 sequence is CASSLEIAGGPSYNEQFF. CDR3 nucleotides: TGTGCCAGCAGCTTAGAGATAGCGGGAGGGCCGTCCTACAATGAGCAGTTCTTC.

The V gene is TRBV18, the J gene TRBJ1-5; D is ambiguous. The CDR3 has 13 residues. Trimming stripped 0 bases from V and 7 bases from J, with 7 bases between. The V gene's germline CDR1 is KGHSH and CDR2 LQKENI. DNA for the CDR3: TGTGCCAGCTCACCACCGGCGCGGCAGCCCCAGCATTTT. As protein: CASSPPARQPQHF. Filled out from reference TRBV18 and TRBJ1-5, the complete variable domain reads NAGVMQNPRHLVRRRGQEARLRCSPMKGHSHVYWYRQLPEEGLKFMVYLQKENIIDESGMPKERFSAEFPKEGPSILRIQQVVRGDSAAYFCASSPPARQPQHFGDGTRLSIL.

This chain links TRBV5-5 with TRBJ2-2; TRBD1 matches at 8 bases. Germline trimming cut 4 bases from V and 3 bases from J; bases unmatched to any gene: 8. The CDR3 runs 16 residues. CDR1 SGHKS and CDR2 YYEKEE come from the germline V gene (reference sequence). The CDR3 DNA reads TGTGCCAGCAGCGAAACCGGGACAGGCCACACCGGGGAGCTGTTTTTT. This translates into CASSETGTGHTGELFF.

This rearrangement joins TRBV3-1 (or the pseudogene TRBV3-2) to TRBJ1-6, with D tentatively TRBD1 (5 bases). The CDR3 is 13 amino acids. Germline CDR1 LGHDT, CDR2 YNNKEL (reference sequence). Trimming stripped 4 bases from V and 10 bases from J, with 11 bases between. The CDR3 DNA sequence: TGTGCCAGCAGCCCCGGACACAGGTCACCCCTCCACTTT. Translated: CASSPGHRSPLHF.

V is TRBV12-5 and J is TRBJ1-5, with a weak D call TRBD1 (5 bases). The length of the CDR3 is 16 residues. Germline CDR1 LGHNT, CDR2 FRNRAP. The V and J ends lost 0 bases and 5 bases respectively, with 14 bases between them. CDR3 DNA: TGTGCTAGTGGTTTGGTACTCAGGGTTCTACATCAGCCCCAGCATTTT. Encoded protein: CASGLVLRVLHQPQHF.

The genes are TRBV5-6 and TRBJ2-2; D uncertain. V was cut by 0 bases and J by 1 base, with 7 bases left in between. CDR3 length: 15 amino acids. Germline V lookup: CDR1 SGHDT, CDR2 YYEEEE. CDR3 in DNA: TGTGCCAGCAGCTTGGATCCCCAGAACACCGGGGAGCTGTTTTTT. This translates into CASSLDPQNTGELFF.

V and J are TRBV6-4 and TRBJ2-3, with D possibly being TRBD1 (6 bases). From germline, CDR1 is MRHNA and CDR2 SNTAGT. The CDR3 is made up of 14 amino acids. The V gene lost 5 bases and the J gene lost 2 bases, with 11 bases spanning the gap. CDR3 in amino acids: CASSSGTFTDTQYF. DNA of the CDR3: TGTGCCAGCAGTTCCGGGACATTCACAGATACGCAGTATTTT.

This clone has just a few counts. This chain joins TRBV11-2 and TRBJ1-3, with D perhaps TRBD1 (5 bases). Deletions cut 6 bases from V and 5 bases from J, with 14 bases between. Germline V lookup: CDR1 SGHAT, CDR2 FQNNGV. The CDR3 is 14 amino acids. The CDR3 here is CASSRIQERNTIYF. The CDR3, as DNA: TGTGCCAGCAGTAGGATACAGGAGAGAAACACCATATATTTT.

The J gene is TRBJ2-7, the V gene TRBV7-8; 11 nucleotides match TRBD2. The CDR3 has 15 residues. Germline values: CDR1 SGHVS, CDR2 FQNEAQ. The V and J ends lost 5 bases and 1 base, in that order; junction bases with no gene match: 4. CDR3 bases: TGTGCCAGCAGCAAAACTAGCGGGGGTTCCTACGAGCAGTACTTC. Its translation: CASSKTSGGSYEQYF.

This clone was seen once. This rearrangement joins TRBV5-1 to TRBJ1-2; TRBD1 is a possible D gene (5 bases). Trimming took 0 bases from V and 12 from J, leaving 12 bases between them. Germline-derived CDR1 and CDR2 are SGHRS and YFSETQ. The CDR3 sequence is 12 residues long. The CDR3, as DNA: TGCGCCAGCAGCTTGGCAGGGATCGACCACACCTTC. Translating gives CASSLAGIDHTF.

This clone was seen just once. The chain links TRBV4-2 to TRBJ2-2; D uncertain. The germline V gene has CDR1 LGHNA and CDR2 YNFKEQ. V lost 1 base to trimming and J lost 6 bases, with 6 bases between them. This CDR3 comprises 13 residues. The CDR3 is CASSQVSPGELFF. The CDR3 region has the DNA TGTGCCAGCAGCCAAGTGAGTCCCGGGGAGCTGTTTTTT.

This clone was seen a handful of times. CDR3 in amino acids: CASSSRQGEAKNIQYF. The CDR3 DNA is TGTGCCAGCAGCAGCCGACAGGGAGAAGCCAAAAACATTCAGTACTTC. This chain connects TRBV21-1 to TRBJ2-4; TRBD1, as called in the table, went unchecked against the DNA. TRBV21-1 is given as a pseudogene. This CDR3 contains 16 residues.

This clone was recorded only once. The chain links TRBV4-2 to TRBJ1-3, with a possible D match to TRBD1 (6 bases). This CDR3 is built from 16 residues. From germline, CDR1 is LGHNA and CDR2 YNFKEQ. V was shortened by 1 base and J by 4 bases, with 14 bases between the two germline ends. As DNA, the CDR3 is TGTGCCAGCAGCCAAGCCCCGACAGGACCCGGAAACACCATATATTTT. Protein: CASSQAPTGPGNTIYF.

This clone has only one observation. The CDR3 DNA sequence: TGCAGCGTTGAATCCCCTGTCGTCGCTAGCGGATTCAAGTACAATGAGCAGTTCTTC. As protein: CSVESPVVASGFKYNEQFF. The J gene is TRBJ2-1, the V gene TRBV29-1, with 7 bases lining up with TRBD2. Germline CDR1 SQVTM, CDR2 ANQGSEA. CDR3 length: 19 residues. The V segment lost 2 bases and the J segment 4 bases; nucleotides outside the gene matches: 20.

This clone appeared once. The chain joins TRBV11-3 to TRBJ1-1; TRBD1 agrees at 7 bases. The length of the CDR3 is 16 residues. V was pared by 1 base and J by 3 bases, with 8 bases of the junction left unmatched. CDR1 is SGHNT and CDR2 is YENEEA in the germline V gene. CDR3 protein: CASSLARGIRDTEAFF. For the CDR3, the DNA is TGTGCCAGCAGCTTAGCCAGGGGGATTCGGGACACTGAAGCTTTCTTT. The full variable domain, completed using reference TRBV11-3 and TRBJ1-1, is EAGVVQSPRYKIIEKKQPVAFWCNPISGHNTLYWYLQNLGQGPELLIRYENEEAVDDSQLPKDRFSAERLKGVDSTLKIQPAELGDSAVYLCASSLARGIRDTEAFFGQGTRLTVV.

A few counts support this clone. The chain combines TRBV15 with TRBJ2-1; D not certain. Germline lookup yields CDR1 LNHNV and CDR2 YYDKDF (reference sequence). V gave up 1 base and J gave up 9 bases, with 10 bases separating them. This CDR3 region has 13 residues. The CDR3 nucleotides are TGTGCCACCAGCAGAGTTAGTAAGAGTGAGCAGTTCTTC. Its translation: CATSRVSKSEQFF.

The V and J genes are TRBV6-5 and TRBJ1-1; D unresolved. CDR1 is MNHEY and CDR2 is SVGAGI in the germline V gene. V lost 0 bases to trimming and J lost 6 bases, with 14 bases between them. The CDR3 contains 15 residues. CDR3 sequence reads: CASSYSTGESAEAFF. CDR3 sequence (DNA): TGTGCCAGCAGTTACTCGACCGGGGAGTCGGCTGAAGCTTTCTTT.

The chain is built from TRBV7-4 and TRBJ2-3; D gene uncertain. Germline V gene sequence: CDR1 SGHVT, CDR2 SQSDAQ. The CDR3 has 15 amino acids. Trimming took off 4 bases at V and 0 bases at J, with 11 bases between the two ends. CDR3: CASSSITASTDTQYF. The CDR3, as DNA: TGTGCCAGCAGCTCTATTACCGCTAGCACAGATACGCAGTATTTT. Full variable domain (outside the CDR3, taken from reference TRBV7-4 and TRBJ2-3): GAGVSQSPRYKVAKRGRDVALRCDSISGHVTLYWYRQTLGQGSEVLTYSQSDAQRDKSGRPSGRFSAERPERSVSTLKIQRTEQGDSAVYLCASSSITASTDTQYFGPGTRLTVL.

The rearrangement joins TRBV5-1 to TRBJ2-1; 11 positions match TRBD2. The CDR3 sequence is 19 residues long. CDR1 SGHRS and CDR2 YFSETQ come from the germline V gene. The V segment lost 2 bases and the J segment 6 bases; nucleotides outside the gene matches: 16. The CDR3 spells CASSLVGLAEPARGNEQFF. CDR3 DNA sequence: TGCGCCAGCAGCTTAGTGGGACTAGCGGAACCCGCTCGGGGCAATGAGCAGTTCTTC.

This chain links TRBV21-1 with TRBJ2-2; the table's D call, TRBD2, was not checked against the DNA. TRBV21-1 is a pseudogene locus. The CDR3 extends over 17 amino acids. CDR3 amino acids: CASSALAGDPGAGELFF. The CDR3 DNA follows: TGTGCCAGCAGCGCACTAGCGGGGGACCCTGGGGCCGGGGAGCTGTTTTTT.

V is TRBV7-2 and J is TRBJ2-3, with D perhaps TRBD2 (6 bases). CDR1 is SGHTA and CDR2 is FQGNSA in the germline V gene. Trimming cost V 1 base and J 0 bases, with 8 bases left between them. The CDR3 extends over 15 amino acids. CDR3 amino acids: CASSLGSGSTDTQYF. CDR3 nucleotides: TGTGCCAGCAGCTTAGGGAGCGGGAGCACAGATACGCAGTATTTT. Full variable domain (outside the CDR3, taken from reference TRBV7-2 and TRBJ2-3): GAGVSQSPSNKVTEKGKDVELRCDPISGHTALYWYRQSLGQGLEFLIYFQGNSAPDKSGLPSDRFSAERTGGSVSTLTIQRTQQEDSAVYLCASSLGSGSTDTQYFGPGTRLTVL.

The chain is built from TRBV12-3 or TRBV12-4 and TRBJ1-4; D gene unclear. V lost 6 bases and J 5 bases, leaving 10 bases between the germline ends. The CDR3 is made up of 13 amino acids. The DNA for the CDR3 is TGTGCCAGCAGCCCTTGGGCGAATGAAAAACTGTTTTTT. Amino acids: CASSPWANEKLFF.

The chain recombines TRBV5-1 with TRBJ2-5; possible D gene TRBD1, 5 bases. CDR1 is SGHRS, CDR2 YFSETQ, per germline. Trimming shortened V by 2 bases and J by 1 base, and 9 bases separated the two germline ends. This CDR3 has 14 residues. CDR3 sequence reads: CASSFPTAQETQYF. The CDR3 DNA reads TGCGCCAGCAGCTTCCCGACAGCCCAAGAGACCCAGTACTTC. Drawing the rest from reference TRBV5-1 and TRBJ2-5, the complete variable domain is KAGVTQTPRYLIKTRGQQVTLSCSPISGHRSVSWYQQTPGQGLQFLFEYFSETQRNKGNFPGRFSGRQFSNSRSEMNVSTLELGDSALYLCASSFPTAQETQYFGPGTRLLVL.

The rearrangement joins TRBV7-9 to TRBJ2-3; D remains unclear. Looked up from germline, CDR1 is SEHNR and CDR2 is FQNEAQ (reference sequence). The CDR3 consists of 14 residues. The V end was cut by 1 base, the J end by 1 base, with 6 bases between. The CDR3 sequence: CASSLDQGTDTQYF. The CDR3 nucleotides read TGTGCCAGCAGCTTAGACCAGGGCACAGATACGCAGTATTTT.